This T cell receptor beta chain was recorded in a study of beta chain features in type 1 diabetes. The V segment lost 4 bases and the J segment 8 bases; nucleotides outside the gene matches: 7. The CDR3 is made up of 15 amino acids. CDR1 is LGHNA, CDR2 YSLEER, per germline. The isolated RNA, all of it, was reverse transcribed, so expressed TCRB transcripts were what got sequenced. The average read count of naive, central memory and regulatory T cell samples was about 3.57 million. Data came from immunoSEQ multiplex PCR; TCRdb stores just in-frame clones and leaves some out. Seen here are some 270,000 clones, under 8.5% observed once, and the top ten hold approximately 0.93%. Sorting that relied on CD45RO/CCR7/CD25/CD127/CD95/CD27 yielded CD4+ naive, central memory, regulatory and stem cell-like memory cells. Study outcomes and limitations: The VDJ junctions of type 1 diabetes patients carried fewer insertions and more deletions. Sampled from patients, naive, central memory and Treg TCRB repertoires appeared more similar than those sampled from healthy donors.

There are many counts of this clone. Its specificity is unknown. The source of this sequence is a woman aged 18-35 years in good health. The chain combines TRBV4-3 with TRBJ2-1, with 11 bases fitting TRBD1. The material sequenced was central memory CD4+ T cells from blood. The CDR3, as DNA: TGCGCCAGCAGCCTCAGACCGGGACAGGGGGATGAGCAGTTCTTC. Encoded protein: CASSLRPGQGDEQFF.